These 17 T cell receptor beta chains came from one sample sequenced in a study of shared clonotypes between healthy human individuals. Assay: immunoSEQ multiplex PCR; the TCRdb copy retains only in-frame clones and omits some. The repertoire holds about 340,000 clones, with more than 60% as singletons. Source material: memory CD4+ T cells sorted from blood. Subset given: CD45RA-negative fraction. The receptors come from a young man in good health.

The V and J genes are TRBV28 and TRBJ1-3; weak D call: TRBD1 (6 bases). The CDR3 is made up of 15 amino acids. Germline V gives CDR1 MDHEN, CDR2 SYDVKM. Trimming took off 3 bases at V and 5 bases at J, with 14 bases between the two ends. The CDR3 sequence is CASSLASGERNTIYF. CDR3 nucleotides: TGTGCCAGCAGTTTGGCTTCAGGGGAGAGAAACACCATATATTTT.

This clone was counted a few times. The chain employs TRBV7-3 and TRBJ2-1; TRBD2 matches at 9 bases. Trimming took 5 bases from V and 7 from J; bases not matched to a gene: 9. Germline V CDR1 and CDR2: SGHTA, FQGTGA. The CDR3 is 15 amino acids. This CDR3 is CASSLRLAERNEQFF. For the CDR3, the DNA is TGTGCCAGCAGCCTAAGACTAGCGGAACGTAATGAGCAGTTCTTC.

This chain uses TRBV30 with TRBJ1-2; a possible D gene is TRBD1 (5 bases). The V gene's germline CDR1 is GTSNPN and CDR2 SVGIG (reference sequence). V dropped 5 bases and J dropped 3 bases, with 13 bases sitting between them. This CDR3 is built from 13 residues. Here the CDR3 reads CAWGQGVHYGYTF. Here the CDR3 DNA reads TGTGCCTGGGGTCAGGGCGTTCACTATGGCTACACCTTC.

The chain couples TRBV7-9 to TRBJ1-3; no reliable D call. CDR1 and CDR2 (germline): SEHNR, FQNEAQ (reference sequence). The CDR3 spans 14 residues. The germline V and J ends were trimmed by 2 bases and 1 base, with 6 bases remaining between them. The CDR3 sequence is CASSLSRSGNTIYF. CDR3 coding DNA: TGTGCCAGCAGCTTATCCCGATCTGGAAACACCATATATTTT.

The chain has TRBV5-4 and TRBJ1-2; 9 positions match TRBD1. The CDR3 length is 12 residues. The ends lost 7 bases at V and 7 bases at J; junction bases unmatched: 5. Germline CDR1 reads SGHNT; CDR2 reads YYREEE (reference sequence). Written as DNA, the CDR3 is TGTGCCAGCGGACAGGGGTTCGGTGGCTACACCTTC. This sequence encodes CASGQGFGGYTF.

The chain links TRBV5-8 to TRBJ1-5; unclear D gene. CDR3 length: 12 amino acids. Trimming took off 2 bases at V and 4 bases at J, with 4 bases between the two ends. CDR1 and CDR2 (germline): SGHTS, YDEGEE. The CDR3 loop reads CASSLRNQPQHF. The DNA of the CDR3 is TGTGCCAGCAGCTTAAGAAATCAGCCCCAGCATTTT. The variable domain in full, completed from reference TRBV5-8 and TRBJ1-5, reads EAGVTQSPTHLIKTRGQQATLRCSPISGHTSVYWYQQALGLGLQFLLWYDEGEERNRGNFPPRFSGRQFPNYSSELNVNALELEDSALYLCASSLRNQPQHFGDGTRLSIL.

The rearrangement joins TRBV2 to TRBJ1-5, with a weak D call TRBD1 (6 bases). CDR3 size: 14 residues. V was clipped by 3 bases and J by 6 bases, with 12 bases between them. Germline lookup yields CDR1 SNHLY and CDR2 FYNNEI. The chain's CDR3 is CASSEIRGGQPQHF. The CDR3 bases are TGTGCCAGCAGTGAGATCAGGGGAGGTCAGCCCCAGCATTTT.

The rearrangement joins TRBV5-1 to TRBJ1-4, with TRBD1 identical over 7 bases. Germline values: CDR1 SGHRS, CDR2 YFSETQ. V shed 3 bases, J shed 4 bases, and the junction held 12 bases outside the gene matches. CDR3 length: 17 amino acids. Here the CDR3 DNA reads TGCGCCAGCAGCTCTACTGGGACAGAGCCCTTTAATGAAAAACTGTTTTTT. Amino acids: CASSSTGTEPFNEKLFF.

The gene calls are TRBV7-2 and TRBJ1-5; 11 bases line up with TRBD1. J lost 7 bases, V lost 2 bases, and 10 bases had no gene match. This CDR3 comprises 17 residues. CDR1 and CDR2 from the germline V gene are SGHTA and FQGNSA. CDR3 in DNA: TGTGCCAGCAGCTTACAAGGACAGGGGGCGACTAGGCAGCCCCAGCATTTT. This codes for CASSLQGQGATRQPQHF.

The CDR3 protein is CASSWRAGWQTQETQYF. The CDR3 DNA is TGTGCCAGCAGCTGGCGTGCCGGATGGCAAACCCAAGAGACCCAGTACTTC. The chain couples TRBV7-2 to TRBJ2-5; D is unresolved. V lost 4 bases and J lost 1, with 19 bases in between. CDR3 length equals 17 residues. Per germline, CDR1 SGHTA and CDR2 FQGNSA.

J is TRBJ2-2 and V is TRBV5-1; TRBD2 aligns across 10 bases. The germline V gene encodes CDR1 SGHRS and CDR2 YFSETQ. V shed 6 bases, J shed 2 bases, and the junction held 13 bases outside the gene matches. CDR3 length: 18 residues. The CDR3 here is CASTVLPGLATNTGELFF. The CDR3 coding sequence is TGCGCCAGCACCGTTTTGCCGGGACTAGCGACCAACACCGGGGAGCTGTTTTTT.

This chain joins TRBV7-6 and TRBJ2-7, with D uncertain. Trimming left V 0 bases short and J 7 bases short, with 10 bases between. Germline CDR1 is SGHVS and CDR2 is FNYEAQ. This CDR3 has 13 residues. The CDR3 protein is CASSLARLGEQYF. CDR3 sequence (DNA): TGTGCCAGCAGCTTAGCGCGGTTAGGGGAGCAGTACTTC.

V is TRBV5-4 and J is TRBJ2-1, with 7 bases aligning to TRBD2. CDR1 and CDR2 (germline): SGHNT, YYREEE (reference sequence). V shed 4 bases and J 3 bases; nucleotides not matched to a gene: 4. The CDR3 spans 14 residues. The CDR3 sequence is CASSPWTSYNEQFF. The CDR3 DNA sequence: TGTGCCAGCAGCCCATGGACTAGCTACAATGAGCAGTTCTTC. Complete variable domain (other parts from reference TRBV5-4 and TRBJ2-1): ETGVTQSPTHLIKTRGQQVTLRCSSQSGHNTVSWYQQALGQGPQFIFQYYREEENGRGNFPPRFSGLQFPNYSSELNVNALELDDSALYLCASSPWTSYNEQFFGPGTRLTVL.

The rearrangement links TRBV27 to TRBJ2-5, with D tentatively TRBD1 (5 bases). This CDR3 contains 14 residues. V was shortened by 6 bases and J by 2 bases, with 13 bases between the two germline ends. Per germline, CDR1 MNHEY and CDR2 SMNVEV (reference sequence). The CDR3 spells CASSRTRLQETQYF. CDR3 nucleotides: TGTGCCAGCAGCCGGACACGATTACAAGAGACCCAGTACTTC.

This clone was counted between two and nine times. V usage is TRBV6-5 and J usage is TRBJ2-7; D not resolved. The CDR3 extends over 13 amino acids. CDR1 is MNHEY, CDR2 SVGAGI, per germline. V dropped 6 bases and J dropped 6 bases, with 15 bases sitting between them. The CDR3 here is CASSSHKKGEQYF. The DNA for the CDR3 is TGTGCCAGCAGCTCCCACAAAAAGGGCGAGCAGTACTTC.

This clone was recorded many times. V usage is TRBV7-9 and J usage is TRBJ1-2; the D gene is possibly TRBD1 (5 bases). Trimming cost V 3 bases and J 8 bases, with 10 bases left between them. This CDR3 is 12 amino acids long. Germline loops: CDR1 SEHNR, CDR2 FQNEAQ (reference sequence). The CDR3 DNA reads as TGTGCCAGCAGCTTGGAGGGACTGGGCTACACCTTC. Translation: CASSLEGLGYTF. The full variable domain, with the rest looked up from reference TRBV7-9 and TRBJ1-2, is DTGVSQNPRHKITKRGQNVTFRCDPISEHNRLYWYRQTLGQGPEFLTYFQNEAQLEKSRLLSDRFSAERPKGSFSTLEIQRTEQGDSAMYLCASSLEGLGYTFGSGTRLTVV.

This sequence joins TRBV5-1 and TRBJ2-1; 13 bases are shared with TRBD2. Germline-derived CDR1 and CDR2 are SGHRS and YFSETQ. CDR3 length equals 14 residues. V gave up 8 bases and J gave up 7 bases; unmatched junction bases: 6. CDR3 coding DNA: TGCGCCAGTTTTCCGGGACTAGCGGGAAATGAGCAGTTCTTC. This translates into CASFPGLAGNEQFF.